Shown below are 15 T cell receptor beta chains from a single sample sequenced in a study of glioma-infiltrating T cells after dendritic cell vaccination. Here immunoSEQ multiplex PCR was the method, and the copy in TCRdb shows in-frame clones only, minus some. The sample shows approximately 36,000 clones, about 80% of them seen only once. This material consisted of blood, taken before dendritic cell vaccination. Receptor source: a human donor with glioblastoma.

The rearrangement uses TRBV11-1 and TRBJ1-2; 8 bases are a match to TRBD1. The J segment lost 8 bases and the V segment lost 5 bases, leaving 10 bases of the junction unmatched. The CDR3 length is 14 residues. Germline CDR1 and CDR2: SGHAT and FQDESV (reference sequence). CDR3 coding DNA: TGTGCCAGCAGCGAGGGCAGGGGGCGGTGGGGCTACACCTTC. It translates to CASSEGRGRWGYTF.

This sequence joins TRBV29-1 and TRBJ2-7, with 8 bases aligning to TRBD1. From germline, CDR1 is SQVTM and CDR2 ANQGSEA. V lost 4 bases and J lost 4; bases outside the gene matches: 9. CDR3 length equals 14 residues. Here the CDR3 reads CSVVPTTGGYEQYF. As DNA, the CDR3 is TGCAGCGTTGTACCGACTACAGGGGGATACGAGCAGTACTTC.

Concerning this clone itself: Other DNA variants within this sample encode the same CDR3. This rearrangement joins TRBV6-5 to TRBJ2-7; D remains ambiguous. V lost 2 bases, J lost 2 bases, and 4 bases lay in between. Germline loops: CDR1 MNHEY, CDR2 SVGAGI. This CDR3 spans 12 amino acids. CDR3 in amino acids: CASSYGPYEQYF. Here the CDR3 DNA reads TGTGCCAGCAGTTACGGCCCCTACGAGCAGTACTTC.

This chain joins TRBV30 and TRBJ2-7; D possibly corresponds to TRBD1 (6 bases). Between the trimmed V and J ends, which lost 0 bases and 6 bases, there was a span of 15 bases. CDR1 and CDR2 from the germline V gene are GTSNPN and SVGIG (reference sequence). The CDR3 runs 14 residues. For the CDR3, the DNA is TGTGCCTGGAGTGTACAGGGCCTCCATCTCGAGCAGTACTTC. Its protein is CAWSVQGLHLEQYF.

A note on this clone: A read error may produce the germline difference seen at one junction end. The genes are TRBV7-7 and TRBJ1-1; the D is unclear. This CDR3 region has 13 residues. Germline V lookup: CDR1 SSHAT, CDR2 FNYEAQ (reference sequence). The CDR3 region has the DNA TGTGCTAGCAGCTTAGCTAGGAACACTGAAGCTTTCTTT. Translated, it gives CASSLARNTEAFF.

This chain uses TRBV19 with TRBJ1-3; D is uncertain. Between the trimmed V and J ends, which lost 6 bases and 0 bases, there was a span of 12 bases. CDR3 length: 15 amino acids. CDR1 is LNHDA and CDR2 is SQIVND in the germline V gene (reference sequence). The CDR3 region has the DNA TGTGCCAGTAGCCCCCTGGCCCGCTCTGGAAACACCATATATTTT. It yields the protein CASSPLARSGNTIYF.

The chain employs TRBV5-6 and TRBJ2-5; a weak D match, TRBD1 (6 bases). Germline V gene lookup returns CDR1 SGHDT and CDR2 YYEEEE. The CDR3 contains 15 residues. The V end was cut by 7 bases, the J end by 0 bases, with 16 bases between. In DNA, the CDR3 is TGTGCCAGCGGTACCGGGACACAGTACCAAGAGACCCAGTACTTC. The encoded protein is CASGTGTQYQETQYF. The entire variable domain, with the rest obtained from reference TRBV5-6 and TRBJ2-5, is as follows: DAGVTQSPTHLIKTRGQQVTLRCSPKSGHDTVSWYQQALGQGPQFIFQYYEEEERQRGNFPDRFSGHQFPNYSSELNVNALLLGDSALYLCASGTGTQYQETQYFGPGTRLLVL.

The rearrangement links TRBV7-9 to TRBJ1-3, with a possible D match to TRBD1 (5 bases). The CDR3 extends over 17 amino acids. V dropped 3 bases and J dropped 4 bases, with 19 bases sitting between them. Germline values: CDR1 SEHNR, CDR2 FQNEAQ (reference sequence). CDR3 in DNA: TGTGCCAGCAGCTTCGATATGAGCGACAGTCCCGGAAACACCATATATTTT. Translated: CASSFDMSDSPGNTIYF.

The V and J genes are TRBV29-1 and TRBJ2-3; 7 bases line up with TRBD2. The CDR3 consists of 16 residues. Germline CDR1 reads SQVTM; CDR2 reads ANQGSEA. The ends lost 0 bases at V and 0 bases at J; junction bases unmatched: 6. CDR3 sequence reads: CSVEDSLSGSTDTQYF. Here the CDR3 DNA reads TGCAGCGTTGAAGACTCCCTTAGCGGGAGCACAGATACGCAGTATTTT.

The chain is built from TRBV4-2 and TRBJ1-4, with D perhaps TRBD1 (6 bases). The CDR3 loop spans 15 amino acids. Germline V CDR1 and CDR2: LGHNA, YNFKEQ. The V gene lost 2 bases and the J gene lost 8 bases, with 15 bases spanning the gap. The CDR3 spells CASSQPGQHGEKLFF. CDR3 DNA sequence: TGTGCCAGCAGCCAACCCGGACAGCACGGGGAAAAACTGTTTTTT.

The chain employs TRBV19 and TRBJ1-1; possible D gene TRBD1, 5 bases. The CDR3 has 14 amino acids. CDR1 is LNHDA, CDR2 SQIVND, per germline (reference sequence). Trimming took 0 bases from V and 2 from J, leaving 7 bases between them. CDR3 protein: CASSIDTGNTEAFF. The CDR3 DNA is TGTGCCAGTAGTATAGATACAGGTAACACTGAAGCTTTCTTT.

This chain uses TRBV9 with TRBJ2-5; D might be TRBD2 (6 bases). Gene TRBJ2-7 matches the end of the DNA better, so the J call may be wrong. Germline V lookup: CDR1 SGDLS, CDR2 YYNGEE. The CDR3 contains 14 residues. The DNA for the CDR3 is TGTGCCAGCAGCGTAGACGGCGGGGACTACGAGCAGTACTTC. Translating gives CASSVDGGDYEQYF.

The chain links TRBV20-1 to TRBJ2-4; D gene ambiguous. This CDR3 region has 9 residues. Per the germline V gene, CDR1 is DFQATT and CDR2 is SNEGSKA (reference sequence). CDR3 region: CRESNIQYF. The CDR3 nucleotides read TGCAGGGAGTCAAACATTCAGTACTTC.

The chain carries TRBV30 and TRBJ1-4; tentatively, D is TRBD1 (6 bases). V lost 3 bases, J lost 7 bases, and 12 bases lay in between. Germline V gives CDR1 GTSNPN, CDR2 SVGIG (reference sequence). This CDR3 spans 13 amino acids. This CDR3 is CAWSRGWGEKLFF. The CDR3 region has the DNA TGTGCCTGGAGCAGGGGATGGGGTGAAAAACTGTTTTTT.

This chain joins TRBV9 and TRBJ2-3, with D perhaps TRBD1 (5 bases). Per the germline V gene, CDR1 is SGDLS and CDR2 is YYNGEE. V lost 5 bases, J lost 2 bases, and 18 bases lay in between. The CDR3 extends over 16 amino acids. CDR3 sequence (DNA): TGTGCCAGCAGTCCAGGGTCCGCGGTTGACACAGATACGCAGTATTTT. Translated: CASSPGSAVDTDTQYF.